This T cell receptor (beta chain) derives from a study of Graves' ophthalmopathy and Graves' hyperthyroidism. This clonotype appeared many times. The CDR3 loop spans 12 amino acids. V was shortened by 3 bases and J by 4 bases, with 6 bases between the two germline ends. From germline, CDR1 is LNHDA and CDR2 SQIVND (reference sequence). The study amplified TCR beta CDR3 regions using RNA transcripts. Second-round multiplex PCR came after first-round RT-PCR with HTBI primers. TCRdb analysed the multiplex PCR reads with MiXCR anew, one entry per CDR3 protein. The data hold more than 550,000 distinct CDR3 sequences, with roughly two fifths observed a single time.

The chain uses TRBV19 and TRBJ2-5; no definite D call. This receptor was obtained from an adult man with Graves' ophthalmopathy. Sequencing input: peripheral blood. CDR3 amino acids: CASSILGETQYF. The DNA of the CDR3 is TGTGCCAGTAGTATTTTGGGAGAGACCCAGTACTTC.